The 20 T cell receptor beta chains reported below all come from one sample, sequenced in a study of blood T cells in healthy people across ages. Next came a second PCR, run for about 6 to 11 cycles, which used a sample-barcoded 5' primer along with a J-beta primer mix. TCRdb itself ran the 5' RACE reads through MiXCR, one entry per CDR3 protein. This sample yields over 950,000 distinct CDR3 sequences, of which approximately 50% are seen a single time; around a fifth belongs to the top ten. The sample was blood. The receptors were gathered from a woman in her sixties or seventies in good health.

This clonotype was observed a handful of times. The genes are TRBV4-3 and TRBJ2-7; possible D gene TRBD2, 6 bases. The DNA matches TRBJ2-5 better at its end, which makes the J call doubtful. Germline assignment: CDR1 LGHNA and CDR2 YSLEER. This CDR3 has 16 amino acids. The CDR3 DNA follows: TGCGCCAGCAGCCAAGAGGCGGAGGGCTATCAAGAGACCCAGTACTTC. This codes for CASSQEAEGYQETQYF.

This clonotype was seen at least ten times. The rearrangement links TRBV10-2 to TRBJ2-4, with TRBD2 as a possible D gene (5 bases). V was shortened by 4 bases and J by 0 bases, with 10 bases between the two germline ends. Germline values: CDR1 WSHSY, CDR2 SAAADI. The CDR3 is 15 amino acids. DNA of the CDR3: TGCGCCAGCAGTGCTCGGGGAGAAGCCAAAAACATTCAGTACTTC. This sequence encodes CASSARGEAKNIQYF.

V gene TRBV20-1 combines with J gene TRBJ2-3; D gene ambiguous. The length of the CDR3 is 13 residues. Germline V gives CDR1 DFQATT, CDR2 SNEGSKA (reference sequence). V dropped 2 bases and J dropped 1 base, with 7 bases sitting between them. CDR3 nucleotides: TGCAGTGCTAGAACCCCTGGCACAGATACGCAGTATTTT. This encodes CSARTPGTDTQYF.

The chain carries TRBV6-5 and TRBJ2-3; tentatively, D is TRBD2 (5 bases). Germline V gene data show CDR1 as MNHEY and CDR2 as SVGAGI. This CDR3 is 17 amino acids long. V was pared by 3 bases and J by 0 bases, with 16 bases between. This CDR3 is CASSYSRETSSTDTQYF. CDR3 coding DNA: TGTGCCAGCAGTTATTCTAGGGAGACCTCTAGCACAGATACGCAGTATTTT.

This chain uses TRBV10-3 with TRBJ2-7; 7 positions match TRBD1. CDR1 and CDR2 (germline): ENHRY, SYGVKD. V shed 6 bases, J shed 2 bases, and the junction held 7 bases outside the gene matches. The CDR3 consists of 14 residues. In DNA, the CDR3 is TGTGCCATCAGGTGGACAGGATCCCCCTACGAGCAGTACTTC. It is translated as CAIRWTGSPYEQYF.

The chain couples TRBV6-4 to TRBJ1-5, with a possible D match to TRBD1 (6 bases). Trimming pared 2 bases from V and 4 bases from J, leaving 15 bases between. Germline assignment: CDR1 MRHNA and CDR2 SNTAGT. The CDR3 is made up of 16 amino acids. CDR3 protein: CASSDPNRVGNQPQHF. CDR3 in DNA: TGTGCCAGCAGTGACCCGAACAGGGTTGGGAATCAGCCCCAGCATTTT.

This clonotype appeared a few times. The V call is TRBV5-5, the J call TRBJ2-7; 7 bases line up with TRBD2. CDR1 and CDR2 (germline): SGHKS, YYEKEE (reference sequence). V trimming: 2 bases; J trimming: 2 bases; junction bases outside the gene matches: 10. The CDR3 totals 16 residues. CDR3 DNA sequence: TGTGCCAGCAGCTTCATACCGGGTGGGGGGGCCTACGAGCAGTACTTC. This encodes CASSFIPGGGAYEQYF.

The rearrangement links TRBV3-1 to TRBJ2-7, with 8 bases identical to TRBD1. Trimming cost V 3 bases and J 4 bases; bases outside gene matches: 11. This CDR3 region has 16 residues. Germline CDR1 and CDR2: LGHDT and YNNKEL (reference sequence). CDR3 nucleotide sequence: TGTGCCAGCAGCCACGAGCCGGGACAGGCCGTTTACGAGCAGTACTTC. It encodes CASSHEPGQAVYEQYF.

This rearrangement joins TRBV7-2 to TRBJ2-2; 7 bases map to TRBD2. Germline V CDR1 and CDR2: SGHTA, FQGNSA. Germline trimming cut 1 base from V and 2 bases from J; bases unmatched to any gene: 4. There are 16 residues in the CDR3. CDR3 sequence: CASSLVPSGNTGELFF. The DNA for the CDR3 is TGTGCCAGCAGCTTAGTGCCTAGCGGCAACACCGGGGAGCTGTTTTTT.

The chain uses TRBV3-1 and TRBJ2-5; 8 bases line up with TRBD1. The closer fit of TRBJ2-7 to the DNA end suggests the J call may be wrong. This CDR3 has 15 amino acids. From germline, CDR1 is LGHDT and CDR2 YNNKEL (reference sequence). This CDR3 reads CASSRAGGEGYEQYF. DNA of the CDR3: TGTGCCAGCAGCCGCGCAGGGGGCGAGGGGTACGAGCAGTACTTC.

The rearrangement links TRBV10-1 to TRBJ2-3, with no clear D. This CDR3 is 15 amino acids long. The germline V gene has CDR1 WNHNN and CDR2 SYGVQD (reference sequence). V was cut by 6 bases and J by 7 bases, with 20 bases left in between. CDR3 protein: CASSHGQAGFHTQYF. CDR3 DNA: TGCGCCAGCAGCCACGGGCAGGCAGGTTTCCATACGCAGTATTTT.

As for this clonotype: An end of the junction does not agree with germline; a read error may underlie this. The gene calls are TRBV5-6 and TRBJ2-6; 8 bases map to TRBD1. Germline CDR1 is SGHDT and CDR2 is YYEEEE. The CDR3 is 19 amino acids. The CDR3 region has the DNA TGCGCCAGCAGCCCAAAGGACAGGGTCACCCCGTCTGGGGCCAACGTCCTGACTTTC. As protein: CASSPKDRVTPSGANVLTF.

The CDR3 protein is CASSVGAAGGIYEQYF. CDR3 in DNA: TGTGCCAGCAGCGTAGGGGCAGCGGGAGGGATCTACGAGCAGTACTTC. The chain links TRBV9 to TRBJ2-7; 10 positions match TRBD2. The CDR3 contains 16 residues. The V gene's germline CDR1 is SGDLS and CDR2 YYNGEE. Losses at the gene ends were 0 bases for V and 3 bases for J; bases not matched to a gene: 6. Together with reference TRBV9 and TRBJ2-7, the CDR3 gives the full variable domain: DSGVTQTPKHLITATGQRVTLRCSPRSGDLSVYWYQQSLDQGLQFLIQYYNGEERAKGNILERFSAQQFPDLHSELNLSSLELGDSALYFCASSVGAAGGIYEQYFGPGTRLTVT.

In its sample, this clonotype was seen a few times. This chain uses TRBV12-3 or TRBV12-4 with TRBJ1-2; no definite D call. The CDR3 runs 13 residues. V lost 6 bases to trimming and J lost 3 bases, with 11 bases between them. The CDR3 region has the DNA TGTGCCAGCAGCCAGCAGGAGTACTATGGCTACACCTTC. Amino acid sequence: CASSQQEYYGYTF.

The chain links TRBV7-9 to TRBJ2-1; a possible D gene is TRBD2 (5 bases). Trimming stripped 6 bases from V and 2 bases from J, with 11 bases between. Germline V lookup: CDR1 SEHNR, CDR2 FQNEAQ (reference sequence). The CDR3 is 14 amino acids. CDR3 region: CASSFGLTYNEQFF. The CDR3 bases are TGTGCCAGCAGTTTCGGACTTACCTACAATGAGCAGTTCTTC.

The rearrangement uses TRBV3-1 and TRBJ1-4; 9 bases are a match to TRBD1. The CDR3 sequence is 15 residues long. The junction had 7 bases not matched to a gene; V was cut back by 3 bases and J by 8 bases. In germline, CDR1 is LGHDT, CDR2 YNNKEL (reference sequence). The CDR3 DNA is TGTGCCAGCAGCCAGACAACAGGGGGCGACGAAAAACTGTTTTTT. Its protein product is CASSQTTGGDEKLFF. Together with reference TRBV3-1 and TRBJ1-4, the CDR3 gives the full variable domain: DTAVSQTPKYLVTQMGNDKSIKCEQNLGHDTMYWYKQDSKKFLKIMFSYNNKELIINETVPNRFSPKSPDKAHLNLHINSLELGDSAVYFCASSQTTGGDEKLFFGSGTQLSVL.

This clonotype appeared a few times. This chain uses TRBV3-1 with TRBJ2-3; 13 positions agree with TRBD2. Germline V lookup: CDR1 LGHDT, CDR2 YNNKEL (reference sequence). This CDR3 contains 15 residues. Trimming cost V 8 bases and J 1 base; bases outside gene matches: 3. The CDR3 nucleotides are TGTGCCAGCGGAGGACTAGCGGGGGGCACAGATACGCAGTATTTT. Protein sequence: CASGGLAGGTDTQYF.

This chain joins TRBV24-1 and TRBJ2-1; TRBD1 matches at 9 bases. The length of the CDR3 is 16 residues. Germline assignment: CDR1 KGHDR and CDR2 SFDVKD. V shed 4 bases, J shed 4 bases, and the junction held 7 bases outside the gene matches. As DNA, the CDR3 is TGTGCCACCAGTGAACCTGGACAGGGGACATACAATGAGCAGTTCTTC. Protein sequence: CATSEPGQGTYNEQFF.

The chain joins TRBV28 to TRBJ2-3; unclear D gene. Trimming left V 6 bases short and J 0 bases short, with 7 bases between. Germline V gene lookup returns CDR1 MDHEN and CDR2 SYDVKM. The CDR3 is 13 amino acids. The CDR3 protein is CASRWASTDTQYF. For the CDR3, the DNA is TGTGCCAGCAGGTGGGCTAGCACAGATACGCAGTATTTT.

The chain joins TRBV27 to TRBJ2-3; D unclear. Germline V gene sequence: CDR1 MNHEY, CDR2 SMNVEV (reference sequence). The CDR3 totals 15 residues. V dropped 5 bases and J dropped 1 base, with 13 bases sitting between them. The CDR3 is CASSPIPARTDTQYF. CDR3 DNA: TGTGCCAGCAGTCCCATCCCCGCTCGCACAGATACGCAGTATTTT.